The T cell receptor (beta chain) under discussion was sequenced for a study of T cells in Graves' hyperthyroidism and ophthalmopathy. Study summary: The authors collected peripheral blood at initial diagnosis, before any treatment.

V lost 4 bases, J lost 4 bases, and 6 bases stayed unmatched. There are 15 residues in the CDR3. Germline CDR1 reads SGHRS; CDR2 reads YFSETQ. RNA transcripts gave rise to amplified TCR beta CDR3 regions. HTBI primers were employed in a first-round RT-PCR of the TCR CDR3. TCRdb fed the multiplex PCR reads into MiXCR, producing one record per CDR3 protein. The table includes more than 300,000 distinct CDR3 sequences, 15% to 20% detected once. Fresh peripheral blood, around 11 ml of it, supplied the PBMCs. The sample consisted of blood. This chain links TRBV5-1 with TRBJ2-7; TRBD1 matches at 12 bases. This TCR was sampled from a woman in her thirties with Graves' hyperthyroidism that later progressed to Graves' ophthalmopathy. The CDR3 is CASSPGTGGWYEQYF. CDR3 DNA: TGCGCCAGCAGCCCAGGGACAGGGGGCTGGTACGAGCAGTACTTC.